Reported below is one T cell receptor beta chain. This clone was counted only a few times. The target of this receptor is not known. Base qualities were left out, and no much larger clone turns up one base away. The data were obtained in a study of beta chain features in type 1 diabetes (dated by TCRdb to 2017 to 2018). Looking at the study overall: Mean age, gender distribution, total cell number and subset yield did not differ between patients and healthy donors. A total of roughly 99,000,000 sorted cells were examined across all samples, and the number of cells per subset was strongly correlated with RNA yield. Regulatory and stem cell-like memory subsets were obtained from only 8 patients and about 8 healthy donors, while naive and central memory subsets were obtained from all 30 or so donors. In the study, recently diagnosed type 1 diabetes patients and matched healthy donors were compared on the TCRB repertoires of their sorted circulating CD4+ T cell subsets.

Each donor gave one peripheral blood draw, averaging roughly 100 mL, which was collected into heparinised tubes. A BD FACSAria II and a panel including CD45RO, CCR7, CD25, CD127, CD95 and CD27 were used to sort naive, central memory, regulatory and stem cell-like memory CD4+ T cells. All sorted populations exceeded 95% purity. Right away, PBMCs were isolated by Lymphoprep density gradient centrifugation and were stained directly, with no culture step. So that batch effects would be minimized, each experiment stained and sorted samples in pairs, pairing one healthy donor with one patient. The paper's findings and limits, for the study overall: HLA sub-analyses involved small numbers of individuals, so any influence of HLA type on TCRB rearrangement remained unresolved. Shorter templates might be favored by PCR, yet because patient and control samples were amplified and corrected together, any such skew would affect both groups equally. Type 1 diabetes patients showed a moderate but significant shortening of TCRB CDR3 length in all four CD4+ subsets. Naive, central memory and regulatory TCRB repertoires appeared to be more similar among patients than among healthy donors. Sequencing cDNA rather than genomic DNA could over-represent highly expressing activated cells, although activation and CD3 levels did not differ between groups. At VDJ recombination sites, patients with type 1 diabetes made fewer insertions and deleted more nucleotides, a pattern implying thymic rearrangement abnormalities.

The entire isolated RNA was reverse transcribed using the High Capacity cDNA Reverse Transcription Kit, and thus expressed TCRB transcripts were sequenced. Deep immunoSEQ sequencing was applied to naive, central memory and regulatory T cell samples, giving an average of approximately 4 million total reads per sample. Sorted cells were lysed in RLT buffer and RNA was extracted with DNase-treated RNeasy Micro or Mini kits, depending on cell number. To prevent cross-contamination, each cell subset was processed individually, whereas patient and healthy donor samples were processed jointly. The immunoSEQ multiplex PCR was used to amplify TCRB sequences from cDNA, yielding 87-bp fragments that span the CDR3 region. The amplicons were sequenced using the Illumina HiSeq platform. The paper's processing steps were these. PCR bias was computationally corrected using synthetic template baselines, reads within Hamming distance 2 were collapsed, and singletons that could not be merged were discarded. Reads were aligned against IMGT to assign V, D and J genes, CDR3 length and insertions or deletions at six rearrangement sites. Within each subset, clonotype counts were normalized to sorted cell number, and only after that were true diversity and Gini coefficients computed with the tcR R package. Repertoire sharing was quantified using the overlap coefficient calculated on TCRB nucleotide sequences. Out-of-frame TCRB sequences from naive cells were analyzed as a proxy for the pre-selection repertoire. Drawn from immuneACCESS, this table holds only the in-frame rearrangements with V and J called that TCRdb kept. Clones are partly lost; checked studies trace under half to an unresolved V gene and leave the rest unexplained. That table furnishes V, J and clone size, whereas the DNA furnished D and trimming. The sample table holds some 500,000 clones, of which 9.5% to 12% were seen once. The ten biggest clones cover around 0.05% of the sample.

This TCR derives from a woman between 18 and 30 years old in good health. Sequenced sample: naive CD4+ T cells from blood. The cell subset or site label, read with the paper, signifies: true naive CD4+ T cells.

The DNA sequence is TGCAGCGTTAGGTGGGACAATGAGCAGTTCTTC. Its translation is CSVRWDNEQFF. This chain joins TRBV29-1 to TRBJ2-1; no D gene call is confident. The junction shows trimming of 5 bases on V and 5 bases on J, plus 7 bases between the germline ends. Sequences SQVTM (CDR1) and ANQGSEA (CDR2) are obtained from the germline V gene. The CDR3 numbers 11 residues from cysteine through phenylalanine. The DNA shown is the 33-base CDR3, in frame from base 1.